This TCR beta chain came from a study of blood T cell repertoires in COVID-19. Study as a whole: Specimens from acute and convalescent COVID-19 originated in the United States, Italy and Spain. T cells, B-cell-depleted T cells, or PBMCs supplied cDNA or gDNA.

J was trimmed by 2 bases and V by 4 bases; bases with no gene match: 10. CDR1 and CDR2 (germline): PRHDT, FYEKMQ (reference sequence). There are 16 residues in the CDR3. Methods used by the authors: Estimation of nucleated cell counts was performed using reference gene primer amplification. Libraries were prepared by immunoSEQ multiplex PCR; TCRdb keeps only in-frame clonotypes and omits some of them. The V and J calls and the clone size are those of that table, but D and trimming were determined from the DNA. The sample shows 400,000 to 550,000 clones, around nine tenths of them seen only once. The sequenced material came from peripheral blood. The chain joins TRBV13 to TRBJ2-7; 8 bases are a match to TRBD2. The origin of this receptor is a woman in her 30s with acute or convalescent COVID-19. CDR3: CASSSISGDIPYEQYF. The CDR3 nucleotides are TGTGCCAGCAGCTCGATTAGCGGGGATATTCCCTACGAGCAGTACTTC.